These 31 T cell receptor beta chains were sequenced from one sample in a study of lymphopenia after photon versus proton radiotherapy. Generated by immunoSEQ multiplex PCR, the TCRdb table keeps only in-frame clones and is missing some. The sample holds roughly 58,000 clones, around 90% seen once. The sample consisted of peripheral blood, taken from a patient treated with proton-based radiotherapy. The receptor set was obtained from a man older than 75 with esophageal cancer.

This chain links TRBV5-5 with TRBJ2-7; a weak D match, TRBD1 (5 bases). The CDR3 is made up of 16 amino acids. V dropped 0 bases and J dropped 3 bases, with 16 bases sitting between them. Germline V gene lookup returns CDR1 SGHKS and CDR2 YYEKEE (reference sequence). The CDR3 region has the DNA TGTGCCAGCAGCTTGGCTGAGCCAGGGTCATTCTACGAGCAGTACTTC. Translation: CASSLAEPGSFYEQYF.

The chain is built from TRBV2 and TRBJ1-1, with unresolved D. The V gene lost 6 bases and the J gene lost 0 bases, with 8 bases spanning the gap. The CDR3 runs 13 residues. Germline V gene data show CDR1 as SNHLY and CDR2 as FYNNEI. The chain's CDR3 is CASSPFMNTEAFF. The DNA for the CDR3 is TGTGCCAGCAGCCCTTTCATGAACACTGAAGCTTTCTTT. The entire variable domain, with the rest obtained from reference TRBV2 and TRBJ1-1, is as follows: EPEVTQTPSHQVTQMGQEVILRCVPISNHLYFYWYRQILGQKVEFLVSFYNNEISEKSEIFDDQFSVERPDGSNFTLKIRSTKLEDSAMYFCASSPFMNTEAFFGQGTRLTVV.

The chain employs TRBV2 and TRBJ1-4; TRBD1 matches at 7 bases. CDR1 is SNHLY and CDR2 is FYNNEI in the germline V gene. The CDR3 has 15 residues. V lost 1 base, J lost 8 bases, and 7 bases stayed unmatched. The CDR3 spells CASSEVRGVGEKLFF. The CDR3 nucleotides are TGTGCCAGCAGTGAAGTCAGGGGGGTGGGAGAAAAACTGTTTTTT.

V and J are TRBV5-1 and TRBJ1-1, with unresolved D. From germline, CDR1 is SGHRS and CDR2 YFSETQ. V was pared by 0 bases and J by 3 bases, with 9 bases between. The CDR3 extends over 14 amino acids. DNA for the CDR3: TGCGCCAGCAGCTTGGCCGGAGGTGACACTGAAGCTTTCTTT. Protein product: CASSLAGGDTEAFF.

The DNA of the CDR3 is TGTGCCAGCAGTGAAGACCGGGGGACTAGCGGGATGGGGACCCAGTACTTC. Protein sequence: CASSEDRGTSGMGTQYF. This chain uses TRBV2 with TRBJ2-5; 13 nucleotides align to TRBD2. Germline V lookup: CDR1 SNHLY, CDR2 FYNNEI. CDR3 length equals 17 residues. Trimming removed 1 base from V and 7 bases from J; junction bases left unmatched: 9.

V and J are TRBV7-9 and TRBJ1-2; no definite D call. The CDR3 totals 12 residues. CDR1 and CDR2 (germline): SEHNR, FQNEAQ (reference sequence). Trimming cost V 5 bases and J 8 bases, with 12 bases left between them. CDR3 coding DNA: TGTGCCAGCAGCCCCCGGGCGGGGGGCTACACCTTC. Its translation: CASSPRAGGYTF. The full variable domain, rest sourced from reference TRBV7-9 and TRBJ1-2, is DTGVSQNPRHKITKRGQNVTFRCDPISEHNRLYWYRQTLGQGPEFLTYFQNEAQLEKSRLLSDRFSAERPKGSFSTLEIQRTEQGDSAMYLCASSPRAGGYTFGSGTRLTVV.

The count of this clone is one. This chain links TRBV7-8 with TRBJ1-5; 10 bases fit TRBD1. CDR1 SGHVS and CDR2 FQNEAQ come from the germline V gene. Trimming cost V 3 bases and J 3 bases; bases outside gene matches: 20. This CDR3 comprises 21 residues. In DNA, the CDR3 is TGTGCCAGCAGCTTTAGCCCTTCGGGACAGGGGATGATACGGCTCAATCAGCCCCAGCATTTT. This sequence encodes CASSFSPSGQGMIRLNQPQHF.

This chain joins TRBV10-3 and TRBJ2-3, with D maybe TRBD2 (6 bases). V lost 3 bases and J lost 2, with 18 bases in between. This CDR3 is built from 17 residues. Per the germline V gene, CDR1 is ENHRY and CDR2 is SYGVKD. CDR3: CAISETEGRVNTDTQYF. DNA of the CDR3: TGTGCCATCAGTGAAACGGAGGGTCGCGTGAACACAGATACGCAGTATTTT.

The CDR3 loop reads CASSLDAGKNYGYTF. CDR3 bases: TGTGCCAGCAGCTTGGACGCAGGGAAGAACTATGGCTACACCTTC. The chain uses TRBV5-4 and TRBJ1-2; a weak D match, TRBD1 (5 bases). Trimming stripped 0 bases from V and 2 bases from J, with 11 bases between. CDR1 is SGHNT and CDR2 is YYREEE in the germline V gene (reference sequence). The CDR3 sequence is 15 residues long.

On this clone itself: A read error may account for a junction end that differs from germline. The V call is TRBV30, the J call TRBJ1-1; D unclear. Germline CDR1 and CDR2: GTSNPN and SVGIG (reference sequence). CDR3 size: 9 residues. This CDR3 is CAWSHLGPF. In DNA form, the CDR3 reads TGTGCCTGGAGTCACCTTGGTCCCTTT.

V gene TRBV9 combines with J gene TRBJ2-7; 8 bases line up with TRBD1. V was pared by 4 bases and J by 6 bases, with 9 bases of the junction left unmatched. CDR3 length equals 14 residues. Germline loops: CDR1 SGDLS, CDR2 YYNGEE. The CDR3 region has the DNA TGTGCCAGCAGCTTTTTTACTACAGGGGGCGAGCAGTACTTC. It codes for CASSFFTTGGEQYF.

V usage is TRBV29-1 and J usage is TRBJ1-3, with 9 positions matching TRBD1. The CDR3 sequence is 16 residues long. With 5 bases clipped from V and 4 bases from J, the junction kept 12 bases outside the gene matches. Germline V gene lookup returns CDR1 SQVTM and CDR2 ANQGSEA. CDR3 DNA sequence: TGCAGCGTTATGCCCGGGACAGGGAGATCAGGAAACACCATATATTTT. Amino acids: CSVMPGTGRSGNTIYF.

The chain has TRBV19 and TRBJ1-1, with D perhaps TRBD1 (6 bases). The CDR3 has 15 residues. The V and J ends lost 4 bases and 0 bases respectively, with 12 bases between them. The germline gives CDR1 LNHDA, CDR2 SQIVND (reference sequence). In DNA form, the CDR3 reads TGTGCCAGTAGTAACGACAGGCCTATGAACACTGAAGCTTTCTTT. Translated, it gives CASSNDRPMNTEAFF.

J is TRBJ2-1 and V is TRBV19; 11 bases fit TRBD2. V lost 3 bases to trimming and J lost 6 bases; unmatched junction nucleotides: 1. Germline V gives CDR1 LNHDA, CDR2 SQIVND (reference sequence). The CDR3 sequence is 14 residues long. The CDR3 sequence is CASSISGRANEQFF. The CDR3 DNA reads as TGTGCCAGTAGTATTAGCGGGAGGGCCAATGAGCAGTTCTTC.

The V call is TRBV19, the J call TRBJ2-4; 7 nucleotides agree with TRBD1. The CDR3 consists of 15 residues. V was pared by 8 bases and J by 0 bases, with 7 bases of the junction left unmatched. Per germline, CDR1 LNHDA and CDR2 SQIVND (reference sequence). The CDR3 coding sequence is TGTGCCAGTCAGGAACAGGGGCGAGCCAAAAACATTCAGTACTTC. It is translated as CASQEQGRAKNIQYF.

This clone was recorded once. V is TRBV27 and J is TRBJ2-1; the D gene is possibly TRBD1 (5 bases). V was trimmed by 7 bases and J by 2 bases, leaving 9 bases between them. Per the germline V gene, CDR1 is MNHEY and CDR2 is SMNVEV (reference sequence). The CDR3 extends over 13 amino acids. The CDR3 loop is CASMTETYNEQFF. Here the CDR3 DNA reads TGTGCCAGCATGACAGAGACCTACAATGAGCAGTTCTTC.

The chain combines TRBV19 with TRBJ2-6; 7 bases agree with TRBD1. The CDR3 is 18 amino acids. V trimming: 4 bases; J trimming: 0 bases; junction bases outside the gene matches: 9. The germline gives CDR1 LNHDA, CDR2 SQIVND (reference sequence). The DNA of the CDR3 is TGTGCCAGTAGTACGTTCGACAGGGCCGTCTCTGGGGCCAACGTCCTGACTTTC. Translated, it gives CASSTFDRAVSGANVLTF.

The chain carries TRBV7-2 and TRBJ2-1; 12 positions match TRBD2. The CDR3 has 15 amino acids. Trimming cost V 3 bases and J 7 bases; bases outside gene matches: 4. Germline CDR1 reads SGHTA; CDR2 reads FQGNSA. The CDR3: CASSLALAGGNEQFF. CDR3 nucleotide sequence: TGTGCCAGCAGCTTGGCCCTAGCGGGAGGGAATGAGCAGTTCTTC.

The chain carries TRBV19 and TRBJ2-1, with 8 bases aligning to TRBD2. Germline CDR1 and CDR2: LNHDA and SQIVND (reference sequence). This CDR3 is 15 amino acids long. V lost 3 bases to trimming and J lost 5 bases; unmatched junction nucleotides: 6. The CDR3 DNA reads TGTGCCAGTAGTATTGTTCCGGGGGGGGACAATGAGCAGTTCTTC. Encoded protein: CASSIVPGGDNEQFF.

The V call is TRBV19, the J call TRBJ2-3; TRBD2 agrees at 7 bases. Germline V gene sequence: CDR1 LNHDA, CDR2 SQIVND (reference sequence). CDR3 length equals 14 residues. J was trimmed by 2 bases and V by 7 bases; bases with no gene match: 6. The CDR3: CASKGGGNTDTQYF. The CDR3 region has the DNA TGTGCCAGTAAGGGCGGGGGAAACACAGATACGCAGTATTTT.

The J gene is TRBJ1-2, the V gene TRBV11-2; 7 bases align to TRBD1. J lost 6 bases, V lost 5 bases, and 6 bases had no gene match. CDR1 and CDR2 (germline): SGHAT, FQNNGV. The CDR3 has 13 residues. The CDR3 DNA follows: TGTGCCAGCAGCATTAGGACAGGCGATGGCTACACCTTC. The encoded protein is CASSIRTGDGYTF. The whole variable domain, filled in from reference TRBV11-2 and TRBJ1-2, reads EAGVAQSPRYKIIEKRQSVAFWCNPISGHATLYWYQQILGQGPKLLIQFQNNGVVDDSQLPKDRFSAERLKGVDSTLKIQPAKLEDSAVYLCASSIRTGDGYTFGSGTRLTVV.

This chain links TRBV4-1 with TRBJ2-7; the D call may be TRBD1 or TRBD2 (5 bases each). The CDR3 contains 14 residues. Looked up from germline, CDR1 is MGHRA and CDR2 is YSYEKL. V gave up 4 bases and J gave up 5 bases, with 15 bases separating them. CDR3 DNA sequence: TGCGCCAGCAGCCGGACAATCGAGGGGCACGAGCAGTACTTC. Residues: CASSRTIEGHEQYF.

The chain joins TRBV10-1 to TRBJ2-5, with 10 nucleotides matching TRBD2. V trimming: 2 bases; J trimming: 5 bases; junction bases outside the gene matches: 5. The germline gives CDR1 WNHNN, CDR2 SYGVQD (reference sequence). This CDR3 has 15 amino acids. The DNA of the CDR3 is TGCGCCAGCAGTGAGAATCTAGCGGGAGTTGAGACCCAGTACTTC. Its protein product is CASSENLAGVETQYF.

The chain couples TRBV7-2 to TRBJ1-6, with D tentatively TRBD1 (6 bases). The germline V gene encodes CDR1 SGHTA and CDR2 FQGNSA. Trimming stripped 5 bases from V and 9 bases from J, with 14 bases between. This CDR3 is built from 14 residues. As DNA, the CDR3 is TGTGCCAGCAGCCCCCGGGACATCGGTTCACCCCTCCACTTT. As protein: CASSPRDIGSPLHF. Combining the CDR3 with reference TRBV7-2 and TRBJ1-6 gives the whole variable domain GAGVSQSPSNKVTEKGKDVELRCDPISGHTALYWYRQSLGQGLEFLIYFQGNSAPDKSGLPSDRFSAERTGGSVSTLTIQRTQQEDSAVYLCASSPRDIGSPLHFGNGTRLTVT.

The rearrangement uses TRBV7-3 and TRBJ2-5; 9 bases are a match to TRBD2. Germline V gene sequence: CDR1 SGHTA, CDR2 FQGTGA. V shed 5 bases, J shed 6 bases, and the junction held 7 bases outside the gene matches. This CDR3 region has 14 residues. CDR3 coding DNA: TGTGCCAGCAGCCCCCATAGCGGGGGACAGACCCAGTACTTC. Protein sequence: CASSPHSGGQTQYF.

J is TRBJ2-3 and V is TRBV5-1; D remains unclear. The length of the CDR3 is 12 residues. Per the germline V gene, CDR1 is SGHRS and CDR2 is YFSETQ. V lost 2 bases, J lost 2 bases, and 3 bases lay in between. CDR3 coding DNA: TGCGCCAGCAGCTTATCCACAGATACGCAGTATTTT. As protein: CASSLSTDTQYF.

Here the CDR3 reads CASSLDGGPGNTIYF. DNA of the CDR3: TGTGCCAGCAGCTTGGATGGGGGGCCTGGAAACACCATATATTTT. The chain employs TRBV5-8 and TRBJ1-3, with D possibly being TRBD1 (6 bases). V was trimmed by 0 bases and J by 2 bases, leaving 9 bases between them. This CDR3 region has 15 residues. Per germline, CDR1 SGHTS and CDR2 YDEGEE.

V is TRBV7-9 and J is TRBJ2-5; 11 positions agree with TRBD1. Germline V gene lookup returns CDR1 SEHNR and CDR2 FQNEAQ (reference sequence). CDR3 length: 15 amino acids. Germline trimming cut 5 bases from V and 5 bases from J; bases unmatched to any gene: 7. This CDR3 reads CASSGGTGGRETQYF. The CDR3 coding sequence is TGTGCCAGCAGCGGGGGGACAGGGGGTCGGGAGACCCAGTACTTC.

V usage is TRBV5-5 and J usage is TRBJ2-7; 13 positions match TRBD2. CDR3 size: 15 residues. V lost 4 bases, J lost 7 bases, and 8 bases stayed unmatched. Germline V gives CDR1 SGHKS, CDR2 YYEKEE (reference sequence). In nucleotides, the CDR3 is TGTGCCAGCAGCCCGCCGGGACTAGCGGGAACAGAGCAGTACTTC. Translating it yields CASSPPGLAGTEQYF.

The chain recombines TRBV2 with TRBJ2-7; TRBD2 aligns across 10 bases. CDR1 and CDR2 (germline): SNHLY, FYNNEI. Germline trimming cut 5 bases from V and 0 bases from J; bases unmatched to any gene: 4. The CDR3 runs 15 residues. CDR3 nucleotide sequence: TGTGCCAGCAGTAAAAGCGGGAGGGCCTCCTACGAGCAGTACTTC. Translation gives CASSKSGRASYEQYF.

The CDR3 bases are TGTGCCAGCAGCTTAGGGAGGTACAAACTTCCACAGCATAATATGAACACTGAAGCTTTCTTT. Its translation is CASSLGRYKLPQHNMNTEAFF. This sequence joins TRBV7-6 and TRBJ1-1; no clear D. The germline CDR1 and CDR2 sequences are SGHVS and FNYEAQ. The CDR3 extends over 21 amino acids. V lost 1 base and J 0 bases, leaving 27 bases between the germline ends. The full variable domain, completed using reference TRBV7-6 and TRBJ1-1, is GAGVSQSPRYKVTKRGQDVALRCDPISGHVSLYWYRQALGQGPEFLTYFNYEAQQDKSGLPNDRFSAERPEGSISTLTIQRTEQRDSAMYRCASSLGRYKLPQHNMNTEAFFGQGTRLTVV.